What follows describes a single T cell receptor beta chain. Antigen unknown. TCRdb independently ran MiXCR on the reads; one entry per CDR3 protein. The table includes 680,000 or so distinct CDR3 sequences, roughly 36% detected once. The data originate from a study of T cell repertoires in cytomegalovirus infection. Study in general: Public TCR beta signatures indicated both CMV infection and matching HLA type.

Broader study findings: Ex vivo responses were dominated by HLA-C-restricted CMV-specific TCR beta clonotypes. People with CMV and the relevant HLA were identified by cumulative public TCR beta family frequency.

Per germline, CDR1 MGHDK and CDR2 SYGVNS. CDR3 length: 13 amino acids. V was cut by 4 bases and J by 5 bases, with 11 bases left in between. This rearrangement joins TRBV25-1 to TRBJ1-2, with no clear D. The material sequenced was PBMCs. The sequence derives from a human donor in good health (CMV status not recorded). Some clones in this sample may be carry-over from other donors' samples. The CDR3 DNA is TGTGCCAGCAGTGCGGAAGGGCCATATGGCTACACCTTC. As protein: CASSAEGPYGYTF.